Below, 3 T cell receptor beta chains from the same sample are listed, as sequenced in a study of blood T cell repertoires in COVID-19. The data were produced by immunoSEQ multiplex PCR, yet TCRdb's version contains in-frame clones alone and is incomplete. The table has 200,000 to 300,000 clones, approximately 85% seen once. Sequencing input: peripheral blood. The source is a human donor in a cohort sampled during active COVID-19.

The V and J genes are TRBV28 and TRBJ1-2, with D perhaps TRBD1 (6 bases). This CDR3 comprises 15 residues. Trimming cost V 8 bases and J 2 bases, with 18 bases left between them. The germline V gene has CDR1 MDHEN and CDR2 SYDVKM. CDR3 region: CASGQTGTPNYGYTF. For the CDR3, the DNA is TGTGCCAGCGGTCAAACAGGGACGCCCAACTATGGCTACACCTTC.

The J gene is TRBJ2-1, the V gene TRBV7-8; tentatively, D is TRBD2 (6 bases). Trimming left V 6 bases short and J 4 bases short, with 16 bases between. The CDR3 has 15 amino acids. CDR1 is SGHVS and CDR2 is FQNEAQ in the germline V gene. CDR3 sequence reads: CASRVGRDSYNEQFF. CDR3 DNA sequence: TGTGCCAGCAGAGTTGGGCGGGACTCGTACAATGAGCAGTTCTTC.

The CDR3 here is CAIKTGSGNTIYF. The CDR3 region has the DNA TGTGCCATCAAGACAGGGTCTGGAAACACCATATATTTT. The rearrangement uses TRBV10-3 and TRBJ1-3, with 7 nucleotides matching TRBD1. Trimming removed 7 bases from V and 1 base from J; junction bases left unmatched: 1. Germline V gives CDR1 ENHRY, CDR2 SYGVKD. The CDR3 contains 13 residues.